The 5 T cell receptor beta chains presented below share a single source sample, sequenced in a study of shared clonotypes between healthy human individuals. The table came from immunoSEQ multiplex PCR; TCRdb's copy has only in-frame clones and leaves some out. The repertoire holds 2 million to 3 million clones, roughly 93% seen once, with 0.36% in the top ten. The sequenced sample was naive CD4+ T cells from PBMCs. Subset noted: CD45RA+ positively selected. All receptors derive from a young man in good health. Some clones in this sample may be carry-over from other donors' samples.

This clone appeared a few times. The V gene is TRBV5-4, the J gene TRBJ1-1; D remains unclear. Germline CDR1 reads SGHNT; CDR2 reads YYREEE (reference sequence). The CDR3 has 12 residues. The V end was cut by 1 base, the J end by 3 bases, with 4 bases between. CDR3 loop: CASSLQDTEAFF. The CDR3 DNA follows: TGTGCCAGCAGCTTGCAGGACACTGAAGCTTTCTTT.

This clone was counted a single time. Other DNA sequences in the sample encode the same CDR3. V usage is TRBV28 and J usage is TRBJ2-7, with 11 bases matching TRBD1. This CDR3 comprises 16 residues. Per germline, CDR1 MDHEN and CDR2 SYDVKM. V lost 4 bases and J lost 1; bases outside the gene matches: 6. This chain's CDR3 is CASSSPGQGGSYEQYF. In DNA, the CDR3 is TGTGCCAGCAGTTCACCGGGACAGGGGGGATCCTACGAGCAGTACTTC.

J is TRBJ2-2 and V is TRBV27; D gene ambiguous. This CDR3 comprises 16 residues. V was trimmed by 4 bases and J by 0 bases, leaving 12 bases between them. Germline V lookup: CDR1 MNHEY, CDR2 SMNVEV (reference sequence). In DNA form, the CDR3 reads TGTGCCAGCAGTTCGGGTTGGCGGTCGAACACCGGGGAGCTGTTTTTT. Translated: CASSSGWRSNTGELFF.

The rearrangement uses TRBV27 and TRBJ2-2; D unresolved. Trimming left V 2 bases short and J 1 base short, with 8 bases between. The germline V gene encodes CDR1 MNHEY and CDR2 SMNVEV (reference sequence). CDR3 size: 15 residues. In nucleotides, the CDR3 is TGTGCCAGCAGTTTAGGTCTCAGGAACACCGGGGAGCTGTTTTTT. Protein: CASSLGLRNTGELFF.

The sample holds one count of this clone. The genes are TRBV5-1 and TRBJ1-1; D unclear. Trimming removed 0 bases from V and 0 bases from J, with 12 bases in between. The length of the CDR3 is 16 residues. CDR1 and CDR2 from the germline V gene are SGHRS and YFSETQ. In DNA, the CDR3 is TGCGCCAGCAGCTTGGACGGCAGAGTAATGAACACTGAAGCTTTCTTT. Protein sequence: CASSLDGRVMNTEAFF.